Described below is a single T cell receptor beta chain sequence and its context. Its antigen remains unknown. These data are taken from a study of shared clonotypes between healthy human individuals. Study as a whole: Used for every donor were three CD4 naive, three CD4 memory, two CD8 naive and one CD8 memory plate. General study findings and limits: The four-donor shared clonotypes exceeded non-shared clonotypes in generation probability, with non-shared ones scoring lower. Larger richness was generally estimated for naive than memory subsets.

In replicate PCRs of sorted subsets, about 220 ng DNA, about 29,000 T cell genomes, was used. Generated by immunoSEQ multiplex PCR, the TCRdb table keeps only in-frame clones and is missing some. The sample includes fewer than 150,000 clones, about two thirds of them seen just once. CDR1 is LNHDA, CDR2 SQIVND, per germline (reference sequence). This CDR3 has 19 amino acids. V shed 3 bases, J shed 2 bases, and the junction held 14 bases outside the gene matches. The chain employs TRBV19 and TRBJ1-5; 9 bases agree with TRBD1. The receptor was isolated from a woman younger than 45 in good health. Sequenced: memory CD8+ T cells sorted from blood. Regarding subset: CD45RO+ cells pooled with CCR7-negative TemRA cells. This chain's CDR3 is CASSMGVWTGVRRNQPQHF. In DNA form, the CDR3 reads TGTGCCAGTAGTATGGGCGTCTGGACAGGGGTGCGACGCAATCAGCCCCAGCATTTT.